This T cell receptor (beta chain) was found in a study of cytomegalovirus exposure and HLA in healthy donors. The CDR3 contains 15 residues. Trimming took 0 bases from V and 7 from J, leaving 18 bases between them. CDR1 is GTSNPN and CDR2 is SVGIG in the germline V gene (reference sequence). Researchers ran the PCR with 60 Vbeta and 13 Jbeta primers. The data were produced by immunoSEQ multiplex PCR, yet TCRdb's version contains in-frame clones alone and is incomplete. Among under 200,000 clones listed, roughly three quarters were seen once. This clone was recorded once. The TCR was taken from a woman aged 40 to 50 in good health and CMV-seropositive. Input material: PBMCs. This chain connects TRBV30 to TRBJ1-2; possibly TRBD1 for D (5 bases). The CDR3 sequence: CAWSVLSGGAGGYTF. The CDR3 nucleotides read TGTGCCTGGAGTGTACTGTCGGGGGGTGCCGGTGGCTACACCTTC.